The clone carrying this T cell receptor (beta chain) was seen more than once but under ten times. The antigen is undetermined. The CDR3 totals 16 residues. Trimming pared 3 bases from V and 2 bases from J, leaving 14 bases between. Germline V gene sequence: CDR1 SGHRS, CDR2 YFSETQ. This sample is drawn from a study of T cell repertoires in cytomegalovirus infection. In the study overall: It can be stated that public TCR beta signatures indicated CMV infection as well as a matching HLA type. Whole-study results and caveats: Totalled public TCR beta family frequency picked out people who carried CMV plus the relevant HLA. It was HLA-C-restricted CMV-specific TCR beta clonotypes that dominated the response ex vivo.

One entry per CDR3 protein results from TCRdb running MiXCR on the reads. Of some 700,000 distinct CDR3 sequences detected, 35% appear once; the ten largest clones hold about 2.8%. Sequenced sample: PBMCs. The clonotype was recovered from a human donor in good health (CMV status not recorded). Some clones in this sample may be carry-over from other donors' samples. J is TRBJ2-2 and V is TRBV5-1; a weak D match, TRBD2 (5 bases). The CDR3, as DNA: TGCGCCAGCAGCTCAGAAGCGGCTGGAAACACCGGGGAGCTGTTTTTT. It encodes CASSSEAAGNTGELFF.